This T cell receptor beta chain stems from a study of blood T cell repertoires in COVID-19. Trimming took off 2 bases at V and 3 bases at J, with 8 bases between the two ends. The CDR3 covers 14 residues. Germline CDR1 reads MNHNS; CDR2 reads SASEGT. The repertoire was sequenced with immunoSEQ multiplex PCR; TCRdb's copy has only in-frame clones and lacks some. Here the sample spans about 90,000 clones, roughly four fifths being singletons. The rearrangement joins TRBV6-1 to TRBJ2-1; a weak D match, TRBD1 (6 bases). The TCR originated in a human donor in a cohort sampled during active COVID-19. Material: peripheral blood. The CDR3 bases are TGTGCCAGCAGTGAACAGGGGAACTACAATGAGCAGTTCTTC. Amino acid sequence: CASSEQGNYNEQFF.